These 6 T cell receptor beta chains originate from one sample sequenced in a study of T cells in Graves' hyperthyroidism and ophthalmopathy. There were TCR beta CDR3 regions amplified from RNA transcripts. The HTBI primer set drove a first-round RT-PCR of the TCR CDR3. TCRdb recomputed calls from the multiplex PCR reads with MiXCR, one row per CDR3 protein. The sample holds more than 300,000 distinct CDR3 sequences; less than 15% are singletons and the top ten take around 9.2%. Specimen: blood. These receptors all stem from a woman aged 18-29 years with Graves' hyperthyroidism.

For this clonotype: Germline and junction disagree at one end, which may indicate a read error. The rearrangement links TRBV11-2 to TRBJ2-1; D not resolved. Germline-derived CDR1 and CDR2 are SGHAT and FQNNGV. The CDR3 contains 12 residues. The CDR3 DNA sequence: TGTGCCGGCAGCCTAGTGAGCAATGAGCAGTTCTTC. Translating it yields CAGSLVSNEQFF.

Concerning this clonotype itself: The germline gene is not matched at one end of the junction; a read error may be the cause. The chain is built from TRBV29-1 and TRBJ2-7; D not certain. The CDR3 has 13 amino acids. Germline CDR1 is SQVTM and CDR2 is ANQGSEA. The CDR3 DNA sequence: TGCAGCGTTGCCCCAGACATGTCCTACGGGCAGTACTTC. Protein: CSVAPDMSYGQYF.

There are many counts of this clonotype. J is TRBJ1-3 and V is TRBV3-1; 7 positions match TRBD1. There are 15 residues in the CDR3. Germline CDR1 and CDR2: LGHDT and YNNKEL (reference sequence). V shed 4 bases and J 3 bases; nucleotides not matched to a gene: 6. Here the CDR3 reads CASSLTGRVGNTIYF. CDR3 sequence (DNA): TGTGCCAGCAGCCTGACAGGGAGGGTTGGAAACACCATATATTTT.

This clonotype was recorded many times. This chain joins TRBV7-2 and TRBJ2-3, with unresolved D. In germline, CDR1 is SGHTA, CDR2 FQGNSA. Trimming shortened V by 4 bases and J by 0 bases, and 8 bases separated the two germline ends. This CDR3 has 14 residues. The CDR3 DNA follows: TGTGCCAGCAGCTCTGAGTATAGCACAGATACGCAGTATTTT. Amino acid sequence: CASSSEYSTDTQYF.

This clonotype has more than one count but fewer than ten. This sequence joins TRBV18 and TRBJ2-7; 7 bases map to TRBD2. The CDR3 totals 13 residues. After removal of 3 bases from V and 7 bases from J, the junction contained 6 bases not matched to a gene. Germline V CDR1 and CDR2: KGHSH, LQKENI. CDR3 DNA sequence: TGTGCCAGCTCACCGAGTGTGGGGGGGGAGCAGTACTTC. It specifies CASSPSVGGEQYF.

The table lists this clonotype with many counts. The chain is built from TRBV5-6 and TRBJ2-1; TRBD2 agrees at 10 bases. V was pared by 2 bases and J by 4 bases, with 6 bases of the junction left unmatched. CDR1 is SGHDT, CDR2 YYEEEE, per germline. The CDR3 runs 16 residues. CDR3 protein: CASSFIAGGEYNEQFF. The CDR3 coding sequence is TGTGCCAGCAGCTTTATAGCGGGAGGTGAATACAATGAGCAGTTCTTC.